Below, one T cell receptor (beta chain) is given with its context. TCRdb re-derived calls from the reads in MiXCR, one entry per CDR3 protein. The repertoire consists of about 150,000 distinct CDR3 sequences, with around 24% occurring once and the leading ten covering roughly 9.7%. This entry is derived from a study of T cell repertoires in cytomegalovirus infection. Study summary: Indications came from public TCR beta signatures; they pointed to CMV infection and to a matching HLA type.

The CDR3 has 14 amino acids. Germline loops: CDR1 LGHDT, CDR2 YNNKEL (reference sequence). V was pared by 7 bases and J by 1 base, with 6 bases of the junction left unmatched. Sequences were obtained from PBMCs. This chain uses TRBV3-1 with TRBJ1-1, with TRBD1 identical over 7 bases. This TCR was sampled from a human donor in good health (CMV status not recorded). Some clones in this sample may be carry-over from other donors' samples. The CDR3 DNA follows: TGTGCCAGCACCCGCGGGACAGAGAACACTGAAGCTTTCTTT. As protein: CASTRGTENTEAFF.